These T cell receptor beta chains were read from a single sample in a study of blood T cells in healthy people across ages. MiXCR was run by TCRdb on the 5' RACE reads, yielding one entry per CDR3 protein. This table has 1,300,000 or so distinct CDR3 sequences, approximately 59% appearing once. The material sequenced was blood. Source of these receptors: a man between 18 and 35 years old in good health. CDR3s include the opening cysteine and the closing phenylalanine or tryptophan. A D gene is named only where the DNA matches it firmly. Expanded clones get a size class; other rows say once, few or many, or leave the size out.

j_call d_call clone_size cdr3_length v_call cdr3_aa cdr3_nt
TRBJ1-5 - - 14 TRBV15 CATSKQGSNQPQHF TGTGCCACCAGCAAGCAAGGTAGCAATCAGCCCCAGCATTTT
TRBJ2-7 TRBD2 - 16 TRBV19 CASSPGLARSSYEQYF TGTGCCAGTAGTCCGGGACTAGCGAGGAGCTCCTACGAGCAGTACTTC
TRBJ2-5 TRBD1 - 15 TRBV7-7 CASSSGTGWLETQYF TGTGCTAGCAGCTCCGGGACAGGGTGGTTGGAGACCCAGTACTTC
TRBJ2-7 - few 13 TRBV4-1 CASSETGTNEQYF TGCGCCAGCAGCGAAACCGGGACGAACGAGCAGTACTTC
TRBJ1-6 - few 15 TRBV7-9 CASSSQSPHEAALHF TGTGCCAGCAGCTCGCAGTCCCCCCATGAGGCAGCCCTCCACTTT
TRBJ2-5 TRBD1 - 17 TRBV7-9 CASSLSYRGPSEETQYF TGTGCCAGCAGCTTAAGTTACAGGGGCCCATCGGAAGAGACCCAGTACTTC
TRBJ2-1 - few 14 TRBV29-1 CSVESRRGIDEQFF TGCAGCGTTGAGTCGAGGAGGGGTATCGATGAGCAGTTCTTC
TRBJ2-7 TRBD2 few 13 TRBV7-9 CASRSGKTDEQYF TGTGCCAGCAGGAGCGGGAAGACGGACGAGCAGTACTTC
TRBJ1-2 TRBD1 - 17 TRBV6-6 CASSYPQGTGRIDGYTF TGTGCCAGCAGTTACCCCCAGGGGACAGGGCGAATTGATGGCTACACCTTC
TRBJ2-7 - - 15 TRBV20-1 CSASLNEGPTYEQYF TGCAGTGCTAGCCTCAATGAGGGACCGACCTACGAGCAGTACTTC
TRBJ2-7 TRBD1 few 15 TRBV20-1 CSAGNPGTGYYEQYF TGCAGTGCTGGCAACCCCGGGACAGGGTACTACGAGCAGTACTTC
TRBJ1-1 TRBD1 - 15 TRBV12-3/TRBV12-4 CASSLEGQGVTEAFF TGTGCCAGCAGTTTAGAGGGACAGGGAGTGACTGAAGCTTTCTTT
TRBJ2-5 - - 18 TRBV12-3/TRBV12-4 CASSFPASVAVVQETQYF TGTGCCAGCAGTTTCCCCGCCTCCGTGGCGGTGGTGCAAGAGACCCAGTACTTC
TRBJ2-7 - - 13 TRBV12-3/TRBV12-4 CASSLHGTYEQYF TGTGCCAGCAGTTTACACGGGACCTACGAGCAGTACTTC
TRBJ1-2 TRBD1 - 14 TRBV5-1 CASSLVTGAYGYTF TGCGCCAGCAGCTTAGTGACAGGGGCGTATGGCTACACCTTC
TRBJ1-1 - many 16 TRBV4-2 CASSPKGVDSGTEAFF TGTGCCAGCAGCCCGAAGGGGGTGGACAGCGGAACTGAAGCTTTCTTT
TRBJ2-2 TRBD1 - 15 TRBV5-1 CASSSTGENTGELFF TGCGCCAGCAGCTCTACAGGGGAGAACACCGGGGAGCTGTTTTTT
TRBJ2-7 - - 13 TRBV20-1 CSASSAAAYEQYF TGCAGTGCTAGCTCGGCGGCAGCCTACGAGCAGTACTTC
TRBJ2-6 TRBD1 - 15 TRBV27 CASTSGGSGANALTF TGTGCCAGCACGTCAGGGGGCTCTGGGGCCAACGCCCTGACTTTC
TRBJ2-7 TRBD1 - 13 TRBV29-1 CSVSDRGFYEQYF TGCAGCGTGTCGGACAGGGGGTTCTACGAGCAGTACTTC
TRBJ2-1 TRBD2 - 16 TRBV4-1 CASSLRLAGGHNEQFF TGCGCCAGCAGCCTTAGACTAGCGGGGGGGCACAATGAGCAGTTCTTC
TRBJ1-6 TRBD1 - 20 TRBV2 CASIQIRVGTASSYNSPLHF TGTGCCAGCATTCAGATCCGAGTAGGGACAGCGAGCTCCTATAATTCACCCCTCCACTTT
TRBJ2-4 TRBD1 - 18 TRBV4-2 CASSPGGKGQVAKNIQYF TGTGCCAGCAGCCCAGGCGGTAAGGGACAGGTAGCCAAAAACATTCAGTACTTC
TRBJ1-1 TRBD1 - 15 TRBV20-1 CSARPTNRGNTEAFF TGCAGTGCTAGACCAACTAACAGGGGGAACACTGAAGCTTTCTTT
TRBJ2-5 - - 14 TRBV7-2 CASSSYLYQETQYF TGTGCCAGCAGCTCTTACTTATACCAAGAGACCCAGTACTTC
TRBJ1-1 TRBD1 - 13 TRBV29-1 CSATGAGNTEAFF TGCAGCGCCACAGGGGCGGGTAACACTGAAGCTTTCTTT
TRBJ2-3 - - 13 TRBV24-1 CATSDPSMDTQYF TGTGCCACCAGTGATCCCTCCATGGATACGCAGTATTTT
TRBJ1-2 - few 12 TRBV18 CASSPSSYGYTF TGTGCCAGCTCCCCATCCAGCTATGGCTACACCTTC
TRBJ1-6 - - 14 TRBV7-9 CASSDRVASSPLHF TGTGCCAGCAGCGACAGAGTGGCCAGTTCACCCCTCCACTTT
TRBJ2-1 TRBD2 - 16 TRBV20-1 CSARDAGGRGYNEQFF TGCAGTGCTAGAGATGCGGGGGGGCGGGGATACAATGAGCAGTTCTTC
TRBJ2-1 - once 8 TRBV10-3 CPADEQFF TGCCCAGCGGATGAGCAGTTCTTC
TRBJ1-2 TRBD1 - 13 TRBV29-1 CSVQRDRFYGYTF TGCAGCGTCCAAAGGGACAGGTTCTACGGCTACACCTTC
TRBJ1-4 - - 11 TRBV20-1 CSAAGREKLFF TGCAGTGCCGCGGGCCGCGAAAAACTGTTTTTT
TRBJ2-7 - - 13 TRBV27 CASSARTAYEQYF TGTGCCAGCAGTGCCCGGACAGCCTACGAGCAGTACTTC
TRBJ2-4 - - 14 TRBV4-3 CASSQSSARNIQYF TGCGCCAGCAGCCAGAGTTCAGCCAGAAACATTCAGTACTTC
TRBJ2-7 - - 12 TRBV3-1 CASSQDLVEQYF TGTGCCAGCAGCCAAGATCTCGTGGAGCAGTACTTC
TRBJ1-2 TRBD1 - 13 TRBV10-3 CATQSRDSYGYTF TGTGCCACCCAGAGCCGGGACAGCTATGGCTACACCTTC
TRBJ2-3 - - 15 TRBV4-3 CASSQEWHITDTQYF TGCGCCAGCAGCCAAGAATGGCACATTACAGATACGCAGTATTTT
TRBJ2-5 TRBD2 few 12 TRBV29-1 CSVDVWEGTQYF TGCAGCGTTGACGTGTGGGAGGGGACCCAGTACTTC
TRBJ2-4 TRBD2 few 13 TRBV6-2/TRBV6-3 CASTRGLAGEQYF TGTGCCAGCACCAGAGGACTAGCGGGAGAACAGTACTTC
TRBJ2-5 TRBD2 - 13 TRBV7-7 CASSPQRGGEQYF TGTGCTAGCAGCCCCCAACGGGGGGGTGAGCAGTACTTC
TRBJ1-2 TRBD1 - 15 TRBV14 CASSQPGTAYYGYTF TGTGCCAGCAGCCAACCCGGGACAGCGTACTATGGCTACACCTTC
TRBJ2-3 - once 14 TRBV20-1 CSAGGLVVTDTQYF TGCAGTGCTGGCGGGCTAGTAGTCACAGATACGCAGTATTTT
TRBJ2-3 TRBD1 - 19 TRBV20-1 CSAPRLGQGLLGTSDTQYF TGCAGTGCCCCCAGGTTGGGACAGGGTCTACTAGGGACCTCAGATACGCAGTATTTT